These 31 T cell receptor beta chains came from one sample sequenced in a study of T cell repertoires in cytomegalovirus infection. These receptors' antigens are unknown. TCRdb itself ran the reads through MiXCR, one entry per CDR3 protein. This sample has 230,000 or so distinct CDR3 sequences, with around 40% found just once. The sample here was CD8+ T cells from cultured PBMCs, taken from culture after CMV antigen stimulation. All receptors derive from a human donor in good health (CMV status not recorded). Some clones in this sample may be carry-over from other donors' samples.

This clonotype showed up just once. The rearrangement joins TRBV13 to TRBJ2-1; no definite D call. V was clipped by 2 bases and J by 8 bases, with 4 bases between them. There are 11 residues in the CDR3. Looked up from germline, CDR1 is PRHDT and CDR2 is FYEKMQ (reference sequence). This CDR3 reads CASSLNYEQFF. CDR3 sequence (DNA): TGTGCCAGCAGCTTAAATTATGAGCAGTTCTTC.

This clonotype was found a few times. The chain carries TRBV6-1 and TRBJ1-1; TRBD1 matches at 10 bases. Germline values: CDR1 MNHNS, CDR2 SASEGT. The CDR3 length is 15 residues. After removal of 6 bases from V and 7 bases from J, the junction contained 11 bases not matched to a gene. The CDR3 is CASRQGTGAAHEAFF. CDR3 coding DNA: TGTGCCAGCAGGCAAGGGACAGGGGCCGCTCATGAAGCTTTCTTT.

The rearrangement links TRBV7-8 to TRBJ1-1; tentatively, D is TRBD1 (6 bases). From germline, CDR1 is SGHVS and CDR2 FQNEAQ. The CDR3 contains 17 residues. The V gene lost 5 bases and the J gene lost 0 bases, with 19 bases spanning the gap. CDR3 in DNA: TGTGCCAGCAGCGAAGGGGGGGTGACCCTTTTGAACACTGAAGCTTTCTTT. Its translation: CASSEGGVTLLNTEAFF. Full variable domain (outside the CDR3, taken from reference TRBV7-8 and TRBJ1-1): GAGVSQSPRYKVAKRGQDVALRCDPISGHVSLFWYQQALGQGPEFLTYFQNEAQLDKSGLPSDRFFAERPEGSVSTLKIQRTQQEDSAVYLCASSEGGVTLLNTEAFFGQGTRLTVV.

The chain is built from TRBV12-3 or TRBV12-4 and TRBJ2-7, with a possible D match to TRBD2 (6 bases). The germline V and J ends were trimmed by 3 bases and 3 bases, with 18 bases remaining between them. The CDR3 has 16 residues. CDR3 nucleotide sequence: TGTGCCAGCAGTTTCGGGGGTAGCGAGGGAAACTACGAGCAGTACTTC. This encodes CASSFGGSEGNYEQYF.

The chain couples TRBV15 to TRBJ2-7; 9 positions agree with TRBD2. The CDR3 loop spans 17 amino acids. Germline V lookup: CDR1 LNHNV, CDR2 YYDKDF (reference sequence). With V trimmed by 0 bases and J by 4 bases, 10 bases remained unmatched. As DNA, the CDR3 is TGTGCCACCAGCAGAGATCCCCCGCGGGAGGGCCTGTACGAGCAGTACTTC. Amino acids: CATSRDPPREGLYEQYF.

The genes are TRBV19 and TRBJ2-7, with D perhaps TRBD2 (5 bases). Deletions cut 4 bases from V and 4 bases from J, with 11 bases between. The germline gives CDR1 LNHDA, CDR2 SQIVND (reference sequence). There are 13 residues in the CDR3. In nucleotides, the CDR3 is TGTGCCAGTAGTAACCGGGAAGATTACGAGCAGTACTTC. It yields the protein CASSNREDYEQYF.

There are a few counts of this clonotype. This chain joins TRBV6-5 and TRBJ2-1, with 7 bases identical to TRBD2. Germline V gives CDR1 MNHEY, CDR2 SVGAGI. The CDR3 loop spans 13 amino acids. Trimming at V came to 6 bases and at J to 6 bases, leaving 5 bases not matched to a gene. CDR3 in DNA: TGTGCCAGCAGGGTGACTAGCTTCAATGAGCAGTTCTTC. It translates to CASRVTSFNEQFF.

The chain is built from TRBV20-1 and TRBJ2-1, with 10 positions matching TRBD2. The CDR3 has 17 residues. After removal of 5 bases from V and 0 bases from J, the junction contained 10 bases not matched to a gene. Germline CDR1 reads DFQATT; CDR2 reads SNEGSKA (reference sequence). CDR3 DNA sequence: TGCAGTGCTCCCCCCCGCCGACTAGCGGGCTCCTACAATGAGCAGTTCTTC. Its protein is CSAPPRRLAGSYNEQFF.

The V gene is TRBV28, the J gene TRBJ1-4; 8 bases fit TRBD1. CDR1 is MDHEN, CDR2 SYDVKM, per germline. V trimming: 5 bases; J trimming: 7 bases; junction bases outside the gene matches: 12. The CDR3 has 16 amino acids. The CDR3 sequence is CASSPILTGVAEKLFF. The DNA of the CDR3 is TGTGCCAGCAGTCCCATCCTGACAGGGGTAGCTGAAAAACTGTTTTTT.

This clonotype was recorded many times. The V and J genes are TRBV7-2 and TRBJ1-5, with a weak D call TRBD1 (6 bases). The V end was cut by 0 bases, the J end by 7 bases, with 10 bases between. The CDR3 is 14 amino acids. Germline V lookup: CDR1 SGHTA, CDR2 FQGNSA. Here the CDR3 reads CASSLAAGQQPQHF. CDR3 nucleotide sequence: TGTGCCAGCAGCTTAGCGGCAGGACAGCAGCCCCAGCATTTT. The entire variable domain, with the rest obtained from reference TRBV7-2 and TRBJ1-5, is as follows: GAGVSQSPSNKVTEKGKDVELRCDPISGHTALYWYRQSLGQGLEFLIYFQGNSAPDKSGLPSDRFSAERTGGSVSTLTIQRTQQEDSAVYLCASSLAAGQQPQHFGDGTRLSIL.

The chain combines TRBV12-3 or TRBV12-4 with TRBJ2-6, with D possibly being TRBD1 (5 bases). Trimming took 3 bases from V and 0 from J, leaving 15 bases between them. The CDR3 runs to 18 residues. The CDR3 here is CASSFRVRISSGANVLTF. CDR3 in DNA: TGTGCCAGCAGTTTCAGGGTCAGAATAAGCTCTGGGGCCAACGTCCTGACTTTC.

This clonotype was counted a few times. The J gene is TRBJ2-1, the V gene TRBV28; D is ambiguous. This CDR3 is 16 amino acids long. Trimming removed 6 bases from V and 6 bases from J, with 21 bases in between. Per the germline V gene, CDR1 is MDHEN and CDR2 is SYDVKM. The chain's CDR3 is CASSRRALGPSNEQFF. CDR3 DNA: TGTGCCAGCAGCCGCCGGGCCTTGGGCCCTTCCAATGAGCAGTTCTTC. Full variable domain (remainder filled in from reference TRBV28 and TRBJ2-1): DVKVTQSSRYLVKRTGEKVFLECVQDMDHENMFWYRQDPGLGLRLIYFSYDVKMKEKGDIPEGYSVSREKKERFSLILESASTNQTSMYLCASSRRALGPSNEQFFGPGTRLTVL.

This clonotype was detected many times. V usage is TRBV7-6 and J usage is TRBJ2-1; 8 bases fit TRBD2. Germline-derived CDR1 and CDR2 are SGHVS and FNYEAQ. This CDR3 comprises 17 residues. V trimming: 0 bases; J trimming: 6 bases; junction bases outside the gene matches: 10. As DNA, the CDR3 is TGTGCCAGCAGCTTAGCTCAGCGGGAGCGGCTCTGCAATGAGCAGTTCTTC. It yields the protein CASSLAQRERLCNEQFF. Supplemented by reference TRBV7-6 and TRBJ2-1, the full variable domain reads GAGVSQSPRYKVTKRGQDVALRCDPISGHVSLYWYRQALGQGPEFLTYFNYEAQQDKSGLPNDRFSAERPEGSISTLTIQRTEQRDSAMYRCASSLAQRERLCNEQFFGPGTRLTVL.

This clonotype has a handful of counts. The CDR3 is CASSLDREDNQPQHF. In nucleotides, the CDR3 is TGTGCCAGCAGCCTTGACAGGGAGGACAATCAGCCCCAGCATTTT. The J gene is TRBJ1-5, the V gene TRBV3-1; 7 bases agree with TRBD1. The CDR3 sequence is 15 residues long. V lost 4 bases, J lost 3 bases, and 6 bases stayed unmatched. Per the germline V gene, CDR1 is LGHDT and CDR2 is YNNKEL (reference sequence).

There are a few counts of this clonotype. The chain joins TRBV30 to TRBJ2-3, with 10 positions matching TRBD1. With 2 bases clipped from V and 5 bases from J, the junction kept 10 bases outside the gene matches. This CDR3 has 16 residues. CDR1 and CDR2 (germline): GTSNPN, SVGIG (reference sequence). CDR3 amino acids: CAWSRPGQGRGDTQYF. CDR3 DNA sequence: TGTGCCTGGAGTCGACCGGGACAGGGGAGGGGAGATACGCAGTATTTT.

This clonotype is a singleton in its sample. This chain links TRBV6-5 with TRBJ1-1, with TRBD1 identical over 8 bases. The length of the CDR3 is 14 residues. The V gene end was trimmed by 5 bases and the J gene end by 6 bases; junction bases not matched to a gene: 8. From germline, CDR1 is MNHEY and CDR2 SVGAGI. CDR3 residues: CASSPRTGRPEAFF. DNA of the CDR3: TGTGCCAGCAGTCCACGGACAGGGCGGCCTGAAGCTTTCTTT.

This clonotype was seen many times. The chain joins TRBV11-2 to TRBJ2-3; TRBD1 matches 8 bases. CDR1 is SGHAT, CDR2 FQNNGV, per germline. Germline trimming cut 2 bases from V and 7 bases from J; bases unmatched to any gene: 8. The CDR3 totals 15 residues. In nucleotides, the CDR3 is TGTGCCAGCAGCTTACAGGGGGCTGGAAAGTATACGCAGTATTTT. Amino acid sequence: CASSLQGAGKYTQYF.

This clonotype was counted a few times. V usage is TRBV2 and J usage is TRBJ1-2; 8 nucleotides agree with TRBD1. Trimming removed 1 base from V and 3 bases from J; junction bases left unmatched: 7. CDR3 size: 16 residues. CDR1 SNHLY and CDR2 FYNNEI come from the germline V gene. The CDR3 DNA reads TGTGCCAGCAGTGAAGAAAGGACAGGGATGGACTATGGCTACACCTTC. It yields the protein CASSEERTGMDYGYTF. Complete variable domain (other parts from reference TRBV2 and TRBJ1-2): EPEVTQTPSHQVTQMGQEVILRCVPISNHLYFYWYRQILGQKVEFLVSFYNNEISEKSEIFDDQFSVERPDGSNFTLKIRSTKLEDSAMYFCASSEERTGMDYGYTFGSGTRLTVV.

This chain connects TRBV19 to TRBJ2-7; maybe TRBD2 (6 bases). Germline lookup yields CDR1 LNHDA and CDR2 SQIVND (reference sequence). The germline V and J ends were trimmed by 3 bases and 1 base, with 13 bases remaining between them. This CDR3 contains 15 residues. The CDR3 DNA reads TGTGCCAGTAGTATGAGACGGGGGTCTTCCTACGAGCAGTACTTC. This encodes CASSMRRGSSYEQYF. The complete variable domain, with remaining parts taken from reference TRBV19 and TRBJ2-7, reads DGGITQSPKYLFRKEGQNVTLSCEQNLNHDAMYWYRQDPGQGLRLIYYSQIVNDFQKGDIAEGYSVSREKKESFPLTVTSAQKNPTAFYLCASSMRRGSSYEQYFGPGTRLTVT.

The sample holds a few counts of this clonotype. J is TRBJ1-5 and V is TRBV10-3; D unclear. CDR1 and CDR2 from the germline V gene are ENHRY and SYGVKD. The V gene lost 3 bases and the J gene lost 4 bases, with 7 bases spanning the gap. This CDR3 is built from 13 residues. The DNA for the CDR3 is TGTGCCATCAGTGAATGGCGAAATCAGCCCCAGCATTTT. Translating gives CAISEWRNQPQHF.

Only a few counts were recorded for this clonotype. The J gene is TRBJ1-1, the V gene TRBV5-4; D unresolved. This CDR3 has 16 amino acids. The V end lost 0 bases, the J end lost 1 base, and 13 bases lay between the germline ends. Germline V lookup: CDR1 SGHNT, CDR2 YYREEE (reference sequence). The CDR3: CASSLVSRNPNTEAFF. The CDR3 DNA is TGTGCCAGCAGCTTGGTATCCAGAAACCCGAACACTGAAGCTTTCTTT.

This clonotype has a handful of counts. The J gene is TRBJ1-5, the V gene TRBV19; D is perhaps TRBD1 (6 bases). The CDR3 runs to 15 residues. Between the trimmed V and J ends, which lost 5 bases and 3 bases, there was a span of 14 bases. CDR1 LNHDA and CDR2 SQIVND come from the germline V gene (reference sequence). The CDR3 DNA follows: TGTGCCAGTAGTCTCCGGGACATGATCAATCAGCCCCAGCATTTT. It codes for CASSLRDMINQPQHF.

The genes are TRBV11-3 and TRBJ1-6, with D maybe TRBD1 (5 bases). Germline CDR1 reads SGHNT; CDR2 reads YENEEA. The CDR3 is made up of 15 amino acids. V was trimmed by 5 bases and J by 9 bases, leaving 17 bases between them. The CDR3 sequence is CASSRLRDGGSPLHF. The DNA of the CDR3 is TGTGCCAGCAGCCGTCTCAGGGATGGGGGTTCACCCCTCCACTTT.

CDR3 sequence reads: CASSGNQETQYF. In DNA, the CDR3 is TGTGCCTCTAGCGGGAACCAAGAGACCCAGTACTTC. The chain combines TRBV4-2 with TRBJ2-5, with 9 positions matching TRBD2. The CDR3 totals 12 residues. Per germline, CDR1 LGHNA and CDR2 YNFKEQ. V was pared by 11 bases and J by 0 bases, with 1 base of the junction left unmatched.

V and J are TRBV7-2 and TRBJ2-3; maybe TRBD1 (6 bases). Germline assignment: CDR1 SGHTA and CDR2 FQGNSA. V shed 5 bases and J shed 0 bases, with 18 bases lying between them. This CDR3 has 17 amino acids. CDR3 DNA sequence: TGTGCCAGCAGCATAAAATACAGGGTTCATAGCACAGATACGCAGTATTTT. This sequence encodes CASSIKYRVHSTDTQYF.

The chain recombines TRBV7-8 with TRBJ2-1; D is undetermined. The V and J ends lost 2 bases and 8 bases respectively, with 13 bases between them. The length of the CDR3 is 14 residues. In germline, CDR1 is SGHVS, CDR2 FQNEAQ. This CDR3 is CASSLKYGAHEQFF. CDR3 bases: TGTGCCAGCAGCTTAAAGTACGGAGCACATGAGCAGTTCTTC.

The CDR3 protein is CASSLRGAGYGYTF. CDR3 DNA sequence: TGTGCCAGCAGTTTGAGAGGGGCGGGGTATGGCTACACCTTC. This chain uses TRBV27 with TRBJ1-2, with D possibly TRBD1 on 5 matching bases. Per the germline V gene, CDR1 is MNHEY and CDR2 is SMNVEV (reference sequence). Deletions cut 3 bases from V and 5 bases from J, with 13 bases between. The CDR3 is 14 residues long.

The rearrangement uses TRBV7-2 and TRBJ2-1; 10 nucleotides align to TRBD2. The length of the CDR3 is 15 residues. In germline, CDR1 is SGHTA, CDR2 FQGNSA. V lost 5 bases, J lost 7 bases, and 8 bases stayed unmatched. CDR3 in amino acids: CASSPSGRAQNEQFF. CDR3 nucleotides: TGTGCCAGCAGCCCAAGCGGGAGGGCCCAGAATGAGCAGTTCTTC.

The rearrangement links TRBV2 to TRBJ2-3, with a weak D call TRBD2 (6 bases). V lost 6 bases and J lost 4, with 17 bases in between. Germline V gene data show CDR1 as SNHLY and CDR2 as FYNNEI. This CDR3 has 15 amino acids. The CDR3 reads CASRGRGSLADTQYF. The CDR3 DNA is TGTGCCAGCAGGGGTCGGGGGTCCCTCGCAGATACGCAGTATTTT.

This clonotype was recorded at least ten times. The rearrangement joins TRBV9 to TRBJ1-1; no clear D gene. The CDR3 is made up of 15 amino acids. Trimming took off 0 bases at V and 0 bases at J, with 9 bases between the two ends. Germline V lookup: CDR1 SGDLS, CDR2 YYNGEE. For the CDR3, the DNA is TGTGCCAGCAGCGTAGCCGGCAGGATGAACACTGAAGCTTTCTTT. Encoded protein: CASSVAGRMNTEAFF.

The chain links TRBV4-1 to TRBJ2-1, with D maybe TRBD2 (5 bases). Looked up from germline, CDR1 is MGHRA and CDR2 is YSYEKL. Trimming pared 0 bases from V and 9 bases from J, leaving 9 bases between. The CDR3 is 13 amino acids. CDR3 sequence reads: CASSQDGGSEQFF. Written as DNA, the CDR3 is TGCGCCAGCAGCCAAGACGGTGGGAGTGAGCAGTTCTTC.